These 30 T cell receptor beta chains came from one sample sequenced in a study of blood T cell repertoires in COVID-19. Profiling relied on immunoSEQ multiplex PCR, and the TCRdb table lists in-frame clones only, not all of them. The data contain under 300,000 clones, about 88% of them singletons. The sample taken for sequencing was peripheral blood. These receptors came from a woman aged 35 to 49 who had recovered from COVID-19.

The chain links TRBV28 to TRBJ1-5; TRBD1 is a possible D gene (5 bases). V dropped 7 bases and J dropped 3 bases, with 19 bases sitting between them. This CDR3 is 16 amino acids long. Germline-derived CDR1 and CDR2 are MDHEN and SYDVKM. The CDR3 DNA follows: TGTGCCAGCACCACAGGAGGGTTTCCCCACAATCAGCCCCAGCATTTT. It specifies CASTTGGFPHNQPQHF.

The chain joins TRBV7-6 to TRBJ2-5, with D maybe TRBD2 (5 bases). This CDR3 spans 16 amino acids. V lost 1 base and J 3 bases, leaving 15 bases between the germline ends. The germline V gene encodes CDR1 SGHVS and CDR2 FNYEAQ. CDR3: CASSLGTAPVKETQYF. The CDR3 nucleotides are TGTGCCAGCAGCTTAGGGACTGCCCCGGTGAAAGAGACCCAGTACTTC.

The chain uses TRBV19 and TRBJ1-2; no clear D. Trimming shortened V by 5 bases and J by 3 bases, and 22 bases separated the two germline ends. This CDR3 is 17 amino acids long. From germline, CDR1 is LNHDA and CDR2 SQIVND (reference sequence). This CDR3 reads CASSPLVGGTSHYGYTF. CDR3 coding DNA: TGTGCCAGTAGTCCCCTAGTTGGCGGAACCTCCCACTATGGCTACACCTTC. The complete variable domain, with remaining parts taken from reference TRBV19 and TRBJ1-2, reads DGGITQSPKYLFRKEGQNVTLSCEQNLNHDAMYWYRQDPGQGLRLIYYSQIVNDFQKGDIAEGYSVSREKKESFPLTVTSAQKNPTAFYLCASSPLVGGTSHYGYTFGSGTRLTVV.

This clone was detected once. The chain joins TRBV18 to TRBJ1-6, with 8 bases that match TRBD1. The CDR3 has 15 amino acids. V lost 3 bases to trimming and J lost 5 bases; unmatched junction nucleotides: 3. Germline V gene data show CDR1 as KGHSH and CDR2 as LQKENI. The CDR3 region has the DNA TGTGCCAGCTCACCGACAGGGGCGAATAATTCACCCCTCCACTTT. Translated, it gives CASSPTGANNSPLHF.

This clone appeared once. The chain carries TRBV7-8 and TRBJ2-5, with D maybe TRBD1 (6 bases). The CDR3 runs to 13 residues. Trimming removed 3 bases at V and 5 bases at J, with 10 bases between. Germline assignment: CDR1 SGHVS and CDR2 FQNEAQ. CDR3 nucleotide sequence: TGTGCCAGCAGCTTCAACAGGGCGGAGACCCAGTACTTC. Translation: CASSFNRAETQYF. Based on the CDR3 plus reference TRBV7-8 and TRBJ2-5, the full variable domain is GAGVSQSPRYKVAKRGQDVALRCDPISGHVSLFWYQQALGQGPEFLTYFQNEAQLDKSGLPSDRFFAERPEGSVSTLKIQRTQQEDSAVYLCASSFNRAETQYFGPGTRLLVL.

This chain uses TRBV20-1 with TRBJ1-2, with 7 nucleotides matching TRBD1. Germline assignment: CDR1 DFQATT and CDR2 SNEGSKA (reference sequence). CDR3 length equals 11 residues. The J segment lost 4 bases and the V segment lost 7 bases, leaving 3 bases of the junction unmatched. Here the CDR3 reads CSGGTAYGYTF. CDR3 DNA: TGCAGTGGAGGGACAGCCTATGGCTACACCTTC.

CDR3 nucleotides: TGTGCCTGGAGCCCGAGGGGGCAATCACCCCTCCACTTT. This translates into CAWSPRGQSPLHF. The gene calls are TRBV30 and TRBJ1-6; TRBD1 aligns across 7 bases. V was clipped by 3 bases and J by 10 bases; unmatched bases: 6. The CDR3 extends over 13 amino acids. CDR1 and CDR2 from the germline V gene are GTSNPN and SVGIG (reference sequence).

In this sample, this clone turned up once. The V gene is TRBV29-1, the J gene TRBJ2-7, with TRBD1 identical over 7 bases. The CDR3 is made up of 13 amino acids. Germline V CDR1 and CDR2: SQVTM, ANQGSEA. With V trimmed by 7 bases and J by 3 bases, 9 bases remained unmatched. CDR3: CSASDRAIYEQYF. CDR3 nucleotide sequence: TGCAGCGCGTCAGACAGGGCGATCTACGAGCAGTACTTC.

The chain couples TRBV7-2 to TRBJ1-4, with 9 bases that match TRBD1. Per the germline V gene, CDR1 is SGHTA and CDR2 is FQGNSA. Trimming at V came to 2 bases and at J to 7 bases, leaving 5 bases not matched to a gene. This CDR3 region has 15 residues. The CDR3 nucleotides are TGTGCCAGCAGCTTAACAGGGGGCTGGGCTGAAAAACTGTTTTTT. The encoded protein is CASSLTGGWAEKLFF.

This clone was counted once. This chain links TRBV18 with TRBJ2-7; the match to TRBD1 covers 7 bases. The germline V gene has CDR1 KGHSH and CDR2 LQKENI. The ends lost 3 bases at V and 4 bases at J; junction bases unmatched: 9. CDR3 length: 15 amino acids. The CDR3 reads CASSPAATGNYEQYF. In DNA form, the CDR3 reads TGTGCCAGCTCACCCGCCGCGACAGGGAATTACGAGCAGTACTTC.

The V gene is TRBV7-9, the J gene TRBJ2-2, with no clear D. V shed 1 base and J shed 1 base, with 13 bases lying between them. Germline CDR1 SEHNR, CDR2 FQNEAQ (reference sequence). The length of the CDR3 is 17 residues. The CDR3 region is CASSLGGRPMNTGELFF. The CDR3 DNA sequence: TGTGCCAGCAGCTTAGGCGGCCGACCGATGAACACCGGGGAGCTGTTTTTT.

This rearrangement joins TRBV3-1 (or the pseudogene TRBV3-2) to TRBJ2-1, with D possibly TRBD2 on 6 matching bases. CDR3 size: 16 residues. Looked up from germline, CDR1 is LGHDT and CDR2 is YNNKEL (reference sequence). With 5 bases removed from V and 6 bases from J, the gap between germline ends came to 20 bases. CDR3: CASSRTGGGLRNEQFF. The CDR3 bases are TGTGCCAGCAGCAGGACCGGCGGAGGACTACGCAATGAGCAGTTCTTC.

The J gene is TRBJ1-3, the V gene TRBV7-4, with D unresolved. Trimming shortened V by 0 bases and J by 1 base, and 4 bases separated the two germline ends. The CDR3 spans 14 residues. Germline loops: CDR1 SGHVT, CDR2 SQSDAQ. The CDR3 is CASSLASSGNTIYF. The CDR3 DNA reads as TGTGCCAGCAGCTTAGCCAGTTCTGGAAACACCATATATTTT.

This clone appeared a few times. In DNA, the CDR3 is TGTGCCAGCAGCTTAGTGGAGGGATCGACCCAGTACTTC. Translation gives CASSLVEGSTQYF. The chain recombines TRBV11-2 with TRBJ2-5, with D perhaps matching TRBD2 (6 bases). The CDR3 consists of 13 residues. With 1 base removed from V and 7 bases from J, the gap between germline ends came to 10 bases. The germline gives CDR1 SGHAT, CDR2 FQNNGV.

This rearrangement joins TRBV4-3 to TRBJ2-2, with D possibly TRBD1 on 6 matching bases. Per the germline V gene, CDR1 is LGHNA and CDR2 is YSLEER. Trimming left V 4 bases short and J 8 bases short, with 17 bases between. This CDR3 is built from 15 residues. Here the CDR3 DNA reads TGCGCCAGCAGCCGGCTTTACAGGGCCGGTGGGGAGCTGTTTTTT. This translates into CASSRLYRAGGELFF.

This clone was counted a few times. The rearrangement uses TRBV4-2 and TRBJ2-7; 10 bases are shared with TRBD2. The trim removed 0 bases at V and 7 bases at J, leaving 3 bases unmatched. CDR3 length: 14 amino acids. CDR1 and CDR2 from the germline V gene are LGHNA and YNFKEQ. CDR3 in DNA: TGTGCCAGCAGCCAAGAAGCGGGAGGGCAAGAGCAGTACTTC. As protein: CASSQEAGGQEQYF.

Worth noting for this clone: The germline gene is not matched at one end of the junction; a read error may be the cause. CDR3 amino acids: CASSPLELSYEQYF. In DNA form, the CDR3 reads TGTGCTAGCAGCCCTCTCGAACTCTCCTACGAGCAGTACTTC. The chain carries TRBV7-7 and TRBJ2-7; D not resolved. Germline loops: CDR1 SSHAT, CDR2 FNYEAQ (reference sequence). This CDR3 has 14 residues. The full variable domain, with the rest looked up from reference TRBV7-7 and TRBJ2-7, is GAGVSQSPRYKVTKRGQDVTLRCDPISSHATLYWYQQALGQGPEFLTYFNYEAQPDKSGLPSDRFSAERPEGSISTLTIQRTEQRDSAMYRCASSPLELSYEQYFGPGTRLTVT.

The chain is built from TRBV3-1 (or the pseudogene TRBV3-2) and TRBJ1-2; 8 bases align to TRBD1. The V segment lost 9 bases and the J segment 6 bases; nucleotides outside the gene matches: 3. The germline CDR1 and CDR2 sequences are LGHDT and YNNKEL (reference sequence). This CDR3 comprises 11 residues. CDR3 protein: CARDRDNGYTF. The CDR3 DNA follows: TGTGCCAGGGACAGGGACAATGGCTACACCTTC.

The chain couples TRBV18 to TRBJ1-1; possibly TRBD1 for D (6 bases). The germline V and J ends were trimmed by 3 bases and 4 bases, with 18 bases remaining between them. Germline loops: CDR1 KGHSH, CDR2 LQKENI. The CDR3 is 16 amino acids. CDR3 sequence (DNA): TGTGCCAGCTCACCCCAGCGGGGGGGCCAGGGCACTGAAGCTTTCTTT. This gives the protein CASSPQRGGQGTEAFF.

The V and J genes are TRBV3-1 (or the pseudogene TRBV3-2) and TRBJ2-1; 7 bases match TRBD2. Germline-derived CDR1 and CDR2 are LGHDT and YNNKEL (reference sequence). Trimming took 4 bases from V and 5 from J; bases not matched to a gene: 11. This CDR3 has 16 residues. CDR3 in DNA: TGTGCCAGCAGCCCTCGACTAGCTCGGGTCAACAATGAGCAGTTCTTC. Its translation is CASSPRLARVNNEQFF.

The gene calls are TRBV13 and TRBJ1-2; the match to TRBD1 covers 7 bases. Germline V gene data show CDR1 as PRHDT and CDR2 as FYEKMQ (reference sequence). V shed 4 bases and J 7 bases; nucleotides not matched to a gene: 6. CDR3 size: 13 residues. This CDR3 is CASSSTGRGGYTF. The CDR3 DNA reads TGTGCCAGCAGCTCGACAGGGCGGGGTGGCTACACCTTC.

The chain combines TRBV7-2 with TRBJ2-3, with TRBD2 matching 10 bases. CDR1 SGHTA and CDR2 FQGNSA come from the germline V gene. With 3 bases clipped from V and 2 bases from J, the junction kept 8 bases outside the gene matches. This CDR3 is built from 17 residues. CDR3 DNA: TGTGCCAGCAGCTTCCCTAGCGGGGGCCCCATCACAGATACGCAGTATTTT. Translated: CASSFPSGGPITDTQYF.

The CDR3 is CATSREGRYQETQYF. CDR3 coding DNA: TGTGCCACCAGCAGAGAGGGGCGGTACCAAGAGACCCAGTACTTC. The chain employs TRBV15 and TRBJ2-5, with a possible D match to TRBD1 (5 bases). Looked up from germline, CDR1 is LNHNV and CDR2 is YYDKDF (reference sequence). This CDR3 has 15 amino acids. Trimming stripped 0 bases from V and 0 bases from J, with 8 bases between.

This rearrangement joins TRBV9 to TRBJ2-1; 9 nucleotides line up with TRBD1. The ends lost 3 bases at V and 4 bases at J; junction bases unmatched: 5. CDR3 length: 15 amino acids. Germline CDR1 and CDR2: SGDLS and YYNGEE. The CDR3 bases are TGTGCCAGCAGCGCCTCCGGGACAGGGTACAATGAGCAGTTCTTC. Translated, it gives CASSASGTGYNEQFF.

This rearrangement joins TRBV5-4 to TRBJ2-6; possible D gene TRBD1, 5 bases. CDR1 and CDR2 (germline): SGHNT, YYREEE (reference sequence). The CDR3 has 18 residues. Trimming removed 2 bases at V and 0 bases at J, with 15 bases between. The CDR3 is CASSFATGAVSGANVLTF. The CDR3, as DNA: TGTGCCAGCAGCTTCGCCACAGGCGCCGTCTCTGGGGCCAACGTCCTGACTTTC. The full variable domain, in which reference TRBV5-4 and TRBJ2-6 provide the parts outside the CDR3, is ETGVTQSPTHLIKTRGQQVTLRCSSQSGHNTVSWYQQALGQGPQFIFQYYREEENGRGNFPPRFSGLQFPNYSSELNVNALELDDSALYLCASSFATGAVSGANVLTFGAGSRLTVL.

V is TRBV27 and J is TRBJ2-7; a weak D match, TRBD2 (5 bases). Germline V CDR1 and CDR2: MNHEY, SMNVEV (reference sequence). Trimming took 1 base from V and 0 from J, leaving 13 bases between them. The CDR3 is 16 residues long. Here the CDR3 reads CASSLLGSGFSYEQYF. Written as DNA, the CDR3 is TGTGCCAGCAGTTTATTGGGGTCGGGATTCTCCTACGAGCAGTACTTC.

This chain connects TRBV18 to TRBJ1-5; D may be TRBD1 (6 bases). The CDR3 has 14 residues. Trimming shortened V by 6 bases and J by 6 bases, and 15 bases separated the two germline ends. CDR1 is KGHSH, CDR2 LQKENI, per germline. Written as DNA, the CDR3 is TGTGCCAGCTCGCTACAGGGTTGGGCTCAGCCCCAGCATTTT. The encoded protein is CASSLQGWAQPQHF.

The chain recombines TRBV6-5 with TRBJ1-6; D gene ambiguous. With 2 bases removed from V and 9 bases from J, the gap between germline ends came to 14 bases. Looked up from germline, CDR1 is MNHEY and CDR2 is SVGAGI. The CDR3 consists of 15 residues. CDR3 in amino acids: CASSYRLVHLSPLHF. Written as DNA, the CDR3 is TGTGCCAGCAGTTACCGGTTAGTCCACCTTTCACCCCTCCACTTT.

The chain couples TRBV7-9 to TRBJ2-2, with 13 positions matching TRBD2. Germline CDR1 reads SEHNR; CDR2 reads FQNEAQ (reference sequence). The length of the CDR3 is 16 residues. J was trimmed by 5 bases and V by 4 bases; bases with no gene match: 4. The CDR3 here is CASSYQTSGGTGELFF. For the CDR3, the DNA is TGTGCCAGCAGCTACCAGACTAGCGGGGGGACCGGGGAGCTGTTTTTT. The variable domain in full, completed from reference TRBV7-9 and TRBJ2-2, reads DTGVSQNPRHKITKRGQNVTFRCDPISEHNRLYWYRQTLGQGPEFLTYFQNEAQLEKSRLLSDRFSAERPKGSFSTLEIQRTEQGDSAMYLCASSYQTSGGTGELFFGEGSRLTVL.

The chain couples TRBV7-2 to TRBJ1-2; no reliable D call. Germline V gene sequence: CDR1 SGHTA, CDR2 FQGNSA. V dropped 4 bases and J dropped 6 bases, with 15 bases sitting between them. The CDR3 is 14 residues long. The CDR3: CASSSYLMADGYTF. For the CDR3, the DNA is TGTGCCAGCAGCTCCTACTTAATGGCGGATGGCTACACCTTC.